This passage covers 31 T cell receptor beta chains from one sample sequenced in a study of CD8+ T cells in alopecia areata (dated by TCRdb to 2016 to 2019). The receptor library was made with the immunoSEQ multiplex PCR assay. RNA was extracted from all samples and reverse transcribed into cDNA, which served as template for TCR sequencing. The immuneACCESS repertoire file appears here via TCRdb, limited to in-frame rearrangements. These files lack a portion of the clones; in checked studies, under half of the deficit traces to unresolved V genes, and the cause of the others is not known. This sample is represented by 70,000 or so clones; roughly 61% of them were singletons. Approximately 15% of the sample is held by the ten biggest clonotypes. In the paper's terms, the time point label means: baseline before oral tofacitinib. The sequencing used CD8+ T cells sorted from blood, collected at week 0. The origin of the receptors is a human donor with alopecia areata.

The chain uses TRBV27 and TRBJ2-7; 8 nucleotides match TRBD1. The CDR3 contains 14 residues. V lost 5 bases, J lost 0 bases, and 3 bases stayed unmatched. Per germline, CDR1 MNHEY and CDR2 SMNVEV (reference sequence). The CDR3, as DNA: TGTGCCAGCAGTCACGGACAGGGCTCCTACGAGCAGTACTTC. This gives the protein CASSHGQGSYEQYF.

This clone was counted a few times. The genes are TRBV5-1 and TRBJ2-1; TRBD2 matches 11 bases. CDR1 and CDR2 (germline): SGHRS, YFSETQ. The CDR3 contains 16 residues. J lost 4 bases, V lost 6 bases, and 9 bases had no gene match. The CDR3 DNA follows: TGCGCCAGCAAAAGACTAGCGGGACAATCGTACAATGAGCAGTTCTTC. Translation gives CASKRLAGQSYNEQFF. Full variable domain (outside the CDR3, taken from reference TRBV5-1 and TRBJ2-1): KAGVTQTPRYLIKTRGQQVTLSCSPISGHRSVSWYQQTPGQGLQFLFEYFSETQRNKGNFPGRFSGRQFSNSRSEMNVSTLELGDSALYLCASKRLAGQSYNEQFFGPGTRLTVL.

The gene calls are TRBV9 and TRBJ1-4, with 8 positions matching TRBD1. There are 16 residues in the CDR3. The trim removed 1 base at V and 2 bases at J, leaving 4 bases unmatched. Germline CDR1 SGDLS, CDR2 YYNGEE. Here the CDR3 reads CASSVSTGGTNEKLFF. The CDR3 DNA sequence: TGTGCCAGCAGCGTATCAACAGGGGGGACTAATGAAAAACTGTTTTTT.

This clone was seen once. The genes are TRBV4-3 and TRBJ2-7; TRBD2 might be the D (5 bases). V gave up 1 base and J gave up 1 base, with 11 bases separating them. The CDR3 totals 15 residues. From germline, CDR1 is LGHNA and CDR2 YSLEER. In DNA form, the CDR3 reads TGCGCCAGCAGCCAAGGGAATGGCGGGTCCTACGAGCAGTACTTC. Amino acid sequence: CASSQGNGGSYEQYF.

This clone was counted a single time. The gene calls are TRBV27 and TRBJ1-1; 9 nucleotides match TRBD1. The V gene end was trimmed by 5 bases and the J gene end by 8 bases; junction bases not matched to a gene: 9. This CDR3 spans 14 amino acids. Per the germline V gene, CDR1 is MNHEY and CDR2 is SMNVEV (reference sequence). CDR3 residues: CASSPGQGFREAFF. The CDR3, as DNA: TGTGCCAGCAGTCCGGGACAGGGCTTTCGGGAAGCTTTCTTT.

CDR3: CASGTGLTYGYTF. In DNA form, the CDR3 reads TGTGCTAGTGGTACCGGACTTACCTATGGCTACACCTTC. The genes are TRBV12-5 and TRBJ1-2; no clear D gene. The CDR3 runs to 13 residues. Germline CDR1 is LGHNT and CDR2 is FRNRAP. The ends were cut back, 5 bases at V and 4 bases at J, with 11 bases in the middle. Full variable domain (outside the CDR3, taken from reference TRBV12-5 and TRBJ1-2): DARVTQTPRHKVTEMGQEVTMRCQPILGHNTVFWYRQTMMQGLELLAYFRNRAPLDDSGMPKDRFSAEMPDATLATLKIQPSEPRDSAVYFCASGTGLTYGYTFGSGTRLTVV.

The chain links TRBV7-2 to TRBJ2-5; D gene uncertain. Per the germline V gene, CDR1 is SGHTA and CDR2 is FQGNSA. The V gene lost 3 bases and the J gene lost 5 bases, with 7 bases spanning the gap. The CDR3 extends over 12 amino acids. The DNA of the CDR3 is TGTGCCAGCAGCTTTGGCTTGGAGACCCAGTACTTC. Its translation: CASSFGLETQYF.

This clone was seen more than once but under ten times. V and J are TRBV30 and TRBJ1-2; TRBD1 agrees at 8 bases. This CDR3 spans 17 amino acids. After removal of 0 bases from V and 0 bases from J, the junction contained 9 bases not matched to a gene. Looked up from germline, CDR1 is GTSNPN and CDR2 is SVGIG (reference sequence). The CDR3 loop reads CAWSVGAGGGSNYGYTF. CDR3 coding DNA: TGTGCCTGGAGTGTAGGGGCAGGGGGCGGCTCTAACTATGGCTACACCTTC.

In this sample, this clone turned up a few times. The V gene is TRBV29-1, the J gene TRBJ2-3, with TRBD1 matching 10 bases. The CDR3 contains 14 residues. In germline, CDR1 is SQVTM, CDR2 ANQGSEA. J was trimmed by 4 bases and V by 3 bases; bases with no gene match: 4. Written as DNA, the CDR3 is TGCAGCGTTGAGAGGACAGGGGGGGCAGATACGCAGTATTTT. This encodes CSVERTGGADTQYF.

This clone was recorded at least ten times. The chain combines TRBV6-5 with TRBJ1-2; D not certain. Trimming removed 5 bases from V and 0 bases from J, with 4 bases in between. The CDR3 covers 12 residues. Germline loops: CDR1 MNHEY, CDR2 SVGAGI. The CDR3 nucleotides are TGTGCCAGCAGTCAGACTAACTATGGCTACACCTTC. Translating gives CASSQTNYGYTF.

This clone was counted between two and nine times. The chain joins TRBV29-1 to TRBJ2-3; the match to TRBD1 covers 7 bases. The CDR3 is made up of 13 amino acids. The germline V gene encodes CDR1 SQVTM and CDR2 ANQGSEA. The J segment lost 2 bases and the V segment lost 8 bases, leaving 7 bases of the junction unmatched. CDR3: CSLRDSATDTQYF. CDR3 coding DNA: TGCAGCCTTCGGGACAGCGCCACAGATACGCAGTATTTT.

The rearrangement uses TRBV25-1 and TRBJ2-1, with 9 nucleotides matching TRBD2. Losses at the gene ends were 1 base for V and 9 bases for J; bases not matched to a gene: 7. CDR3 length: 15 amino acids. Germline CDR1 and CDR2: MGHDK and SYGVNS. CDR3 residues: CASSEFTSGSGEQFF. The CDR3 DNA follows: TGTGCCAGCAGTGAATTCACTAGCGGGTCGGGTGAGCAGTTCTTC.

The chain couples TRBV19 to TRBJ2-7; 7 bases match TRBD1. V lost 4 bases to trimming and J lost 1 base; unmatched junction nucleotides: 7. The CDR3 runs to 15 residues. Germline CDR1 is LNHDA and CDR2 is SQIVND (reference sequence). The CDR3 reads CASSTARQGSYEQYF. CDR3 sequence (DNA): TGTGCCAGTAGTACAGCCCGACAGGGATCCTACGAGCAGTACTTC. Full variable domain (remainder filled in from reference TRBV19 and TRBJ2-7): DGGITQSPKYLFRKEGQNVTLSCEQNLNHDAMYWYRQDPGQGLRLIYYSQIVNDFQKGDIAEGYSVSREKKESFPLTVTSAQKNPTAFYLCASSTARQGSYEQYFGPGTRLTVT.

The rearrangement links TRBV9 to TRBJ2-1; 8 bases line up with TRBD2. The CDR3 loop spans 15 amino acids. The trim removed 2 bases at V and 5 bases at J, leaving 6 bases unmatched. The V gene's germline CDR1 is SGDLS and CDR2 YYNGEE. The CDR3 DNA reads TGTGCCAGCAGCGTTACTAGCGGATCCAACAATGAGCAGTTCTTC. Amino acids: CASSVTSGSNNEQFF. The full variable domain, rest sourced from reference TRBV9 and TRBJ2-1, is DSGVTQTPKHLITATGQRVTLRCSPRSGDLSVYWYQQSLDQGLQFLIQYYNGEERAKGNILERFSAQQFPDLHSELNLSSLELGDSALYFCASSVTSGSNNEQFFGPGTRLTVL.

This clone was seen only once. The CDR3 DNA reads as TGTGCCAGCAGTTACGGCAGACTCTATGGCTACACCTTC. This sequence encodes CASSYGRLYGYTF. V is TRBV6-5 and J is TRBJ1-2; D is unresolved. Germline-derived CDR1 and CDR2 are MNHEY and SVGAGI. V lost 2 bases and J 4 bases, leaving 8 bases between the germline ends. The CDR3 is 13 residues long.

CDR3 region: CASSFDGTGRNEQFF. DNA of the CDR3: TGCGCCAGCAGCTTCGACGGGACAGGGCGAAATGAGCAGTTCTTC. This chain joins TRBV5-1 and TRBJ2-1; 9 bases line up with TRBD1. Germline V gene sequence: CDR1 SGHRS, CDR2 YFSETQ. V was pared by 2 bases and J by 7 bases, with 7 bases of the junction left unmatched. This CDR3 spans 15 amino acids.

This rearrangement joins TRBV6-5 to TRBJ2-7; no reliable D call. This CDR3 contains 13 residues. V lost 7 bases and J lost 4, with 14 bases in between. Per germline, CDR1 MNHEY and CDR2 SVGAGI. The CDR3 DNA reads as TGTGCCAGCATGTTAAAATTGGGTTACGAGCAGTACTTC. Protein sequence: CASMLKLGYEQYF.

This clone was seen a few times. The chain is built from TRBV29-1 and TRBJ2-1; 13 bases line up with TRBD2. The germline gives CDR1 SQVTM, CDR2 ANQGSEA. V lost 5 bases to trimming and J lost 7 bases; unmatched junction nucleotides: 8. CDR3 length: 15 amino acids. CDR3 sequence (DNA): TGCAGCGTTTCAAAGGGACTAGCGGGGCGTAATGAGCAGTTCTTC. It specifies CSVSKGLAGRNEQFF.

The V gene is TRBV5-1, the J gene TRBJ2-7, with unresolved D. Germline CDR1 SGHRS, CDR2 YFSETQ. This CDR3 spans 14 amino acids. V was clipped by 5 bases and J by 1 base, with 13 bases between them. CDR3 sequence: CASRLYASSYEQYF. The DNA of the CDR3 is TGCGCCAGCAGATTGTATGCTAGTTCCTACGAGCAGTACTTC.

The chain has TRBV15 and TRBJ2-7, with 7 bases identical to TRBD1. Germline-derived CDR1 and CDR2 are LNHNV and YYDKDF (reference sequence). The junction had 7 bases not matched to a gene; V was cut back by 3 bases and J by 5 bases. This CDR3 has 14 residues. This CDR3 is CATSSRDSVHEQYF. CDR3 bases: TGTGCCACCAGCAGCCGGGACAGCGTCCACGAGCAGTACTTC.

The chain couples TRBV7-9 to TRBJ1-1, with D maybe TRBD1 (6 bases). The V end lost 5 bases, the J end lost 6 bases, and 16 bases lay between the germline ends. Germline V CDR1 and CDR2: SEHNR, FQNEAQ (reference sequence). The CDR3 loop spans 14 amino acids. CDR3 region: CASSDVTGKAEAFF. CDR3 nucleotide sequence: TGTGCCAGCAGCGACGTTACAGGGAAGGCTGAAGCTTTCTTT.

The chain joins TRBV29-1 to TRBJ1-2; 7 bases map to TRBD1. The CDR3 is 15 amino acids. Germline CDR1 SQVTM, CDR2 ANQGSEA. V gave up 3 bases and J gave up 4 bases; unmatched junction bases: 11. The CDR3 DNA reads TGCAGCGTTGACGGAGATGGGACAGAACCCTATGGCTACACCTTC. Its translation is CSVDGDGTEPYGYTF.

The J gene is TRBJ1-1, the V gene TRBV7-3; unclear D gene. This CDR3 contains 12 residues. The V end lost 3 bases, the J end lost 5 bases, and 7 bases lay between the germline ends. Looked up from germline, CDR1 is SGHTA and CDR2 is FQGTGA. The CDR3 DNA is TGTGCCAGCAGCTTCGGGGTTACTGAAGCTTTCTTT. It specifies CASSFGVTEAFF.

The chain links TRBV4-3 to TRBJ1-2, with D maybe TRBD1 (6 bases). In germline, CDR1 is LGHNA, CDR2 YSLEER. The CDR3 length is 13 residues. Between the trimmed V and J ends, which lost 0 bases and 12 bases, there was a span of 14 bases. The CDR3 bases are TGCGCCAGCAGCCAAGAAAACAGGGCGCGCAACACCTTC. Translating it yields CASSQENRARNTF.

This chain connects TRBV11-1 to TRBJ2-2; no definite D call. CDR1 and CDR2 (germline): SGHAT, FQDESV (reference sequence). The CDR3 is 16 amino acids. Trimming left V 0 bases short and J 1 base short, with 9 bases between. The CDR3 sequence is CASSLARIQNTGELFF. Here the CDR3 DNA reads TGTGCCAGCAGCTTAGCGAGGATTCAGAACACCGGGGAGCTGTTTTTT.

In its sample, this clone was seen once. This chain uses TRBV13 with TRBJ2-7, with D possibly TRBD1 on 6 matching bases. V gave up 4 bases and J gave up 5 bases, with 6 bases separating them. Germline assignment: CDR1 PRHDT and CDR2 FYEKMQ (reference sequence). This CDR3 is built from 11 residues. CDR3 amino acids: CASSYRDEQYF. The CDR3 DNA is TGTGCCAGCAGCTACAGGGACGAGCAGTACTTC.

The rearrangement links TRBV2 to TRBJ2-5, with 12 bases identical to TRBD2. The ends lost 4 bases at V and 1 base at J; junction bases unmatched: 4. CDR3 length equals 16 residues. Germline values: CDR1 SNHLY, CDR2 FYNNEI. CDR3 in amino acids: CASSGTSGTRQETQYF. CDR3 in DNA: TGTGCCAGCAGTGGGACTAGCGGGACGCGCCAAGAGACCCAGTACTTC.

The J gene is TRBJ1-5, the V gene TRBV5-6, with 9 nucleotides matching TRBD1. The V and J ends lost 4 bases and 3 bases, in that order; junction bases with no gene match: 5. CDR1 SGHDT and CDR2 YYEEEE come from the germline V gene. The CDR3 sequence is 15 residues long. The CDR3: CASSPDRGVNQPQHF. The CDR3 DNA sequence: TGTGCCAGCAGCCCCGACAGGGGGGTCAATCAGCCCCAGCATTTT.

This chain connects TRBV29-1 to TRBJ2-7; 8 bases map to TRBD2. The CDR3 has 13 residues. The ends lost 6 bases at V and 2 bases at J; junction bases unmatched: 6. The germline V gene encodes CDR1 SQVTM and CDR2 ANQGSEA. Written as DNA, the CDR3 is TGCAGCGTCCAACTAGCGGAGGCCTACGAGCAGTACTTC. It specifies CSVQLAEAYEQYF.

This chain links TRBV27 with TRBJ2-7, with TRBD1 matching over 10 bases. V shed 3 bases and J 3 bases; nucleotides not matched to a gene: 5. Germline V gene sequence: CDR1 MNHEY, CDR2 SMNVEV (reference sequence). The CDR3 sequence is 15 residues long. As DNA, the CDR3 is TGTGCCAGCAGTTTCGGGGGACAGGGGATCTACGAGCAGTACTTC. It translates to CASSFGGQGIYEQYF.

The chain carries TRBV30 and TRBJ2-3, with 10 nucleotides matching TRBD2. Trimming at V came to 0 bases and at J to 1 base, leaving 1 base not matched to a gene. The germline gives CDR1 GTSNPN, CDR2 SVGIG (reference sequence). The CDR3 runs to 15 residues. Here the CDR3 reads CAWSVGTSGTDTQYF. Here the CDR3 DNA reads TGTGCCTGGAGTGTTGGGACTAGCGGCACAGATACGCAGTATTTT.